This TCR beta chain originates from a study of cytomegalovirus exposure and HLA in healthy donors. Study-wide background: As an earlier analysis found, about 190 million T cells yielded about 120 million unique TCR beta sequences.

The PCR had 60 Vbeta and 13 Jbeta primers. Profiled with immunoSEQ multiplex PCR; TCRdb holds only in-frame clones, not every one. This sample has roughly 200,000 clones, with about 9% found just once. Of note for this clone: Antigen: not known.

The study's findings and limits: Both high specificity and high sensitivity reportedly marked the classifier's diagnosis of cytomegalovirus status. V- and J-gene trimming in TCR beta was tied to a missense DCLRE1C variant by an analysis performed later. Per a later analysis, HLA-associated TCR beta chains showed more clonal expansion than other, equally common TCR beta chains.

Germline-derived CDR1 and CDR2 are WNHNN and SYGVQD (reference sequence). The CDR3 has 15 residues. The V gene lost 1 base and the J gene lost 1 base, with 7 bases spanning the gap. Sequencing was carried out using PBMCs. This sequence was found in a woman aged 25 to 39 in good health and CMV-seropositive. The rearrangement joins TRBV10-1 to TRBJ2-2, with D possibly being TRBD2 (5 bases). The CDR3 loop reads CASSEYGMNTGELFF. In DNA, the CDR3 is TGCGCCAGCAGTGAGTACGGGATGAACACCGGGGAGCTGTTTTTT.